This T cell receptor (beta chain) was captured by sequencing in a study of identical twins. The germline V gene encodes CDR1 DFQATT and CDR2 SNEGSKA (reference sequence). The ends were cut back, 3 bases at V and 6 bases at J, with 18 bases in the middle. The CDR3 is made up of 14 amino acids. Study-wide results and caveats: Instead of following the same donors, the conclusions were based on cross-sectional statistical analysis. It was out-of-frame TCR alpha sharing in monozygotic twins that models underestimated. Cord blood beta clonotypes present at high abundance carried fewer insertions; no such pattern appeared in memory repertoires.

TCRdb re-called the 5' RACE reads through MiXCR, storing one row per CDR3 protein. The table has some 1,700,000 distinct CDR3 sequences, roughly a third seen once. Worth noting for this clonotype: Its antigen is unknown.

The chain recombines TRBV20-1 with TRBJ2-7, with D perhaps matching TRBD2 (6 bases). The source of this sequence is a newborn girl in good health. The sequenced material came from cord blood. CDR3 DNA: TGCAGTGCTAGGGGGACTGAAATTCGGCCCGAGCAGTACTTC. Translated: CSARGTEIRPEQYF.